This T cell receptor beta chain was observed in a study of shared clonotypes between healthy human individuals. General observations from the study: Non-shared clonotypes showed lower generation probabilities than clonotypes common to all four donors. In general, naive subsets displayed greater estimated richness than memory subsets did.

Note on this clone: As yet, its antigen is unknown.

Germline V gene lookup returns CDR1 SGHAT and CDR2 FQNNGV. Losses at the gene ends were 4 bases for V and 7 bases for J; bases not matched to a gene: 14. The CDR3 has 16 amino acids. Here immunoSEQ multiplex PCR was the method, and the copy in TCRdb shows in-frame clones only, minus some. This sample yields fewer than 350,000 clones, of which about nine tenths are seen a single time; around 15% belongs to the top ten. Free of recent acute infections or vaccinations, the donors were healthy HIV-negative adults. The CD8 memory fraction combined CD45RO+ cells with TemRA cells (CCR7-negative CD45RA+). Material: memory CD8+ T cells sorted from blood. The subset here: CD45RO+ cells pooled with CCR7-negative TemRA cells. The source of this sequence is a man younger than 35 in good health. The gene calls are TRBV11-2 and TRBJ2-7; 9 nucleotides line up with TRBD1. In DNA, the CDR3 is TGTGCCAGCAGCTGCGGACAGGGGCGAGGAGCGGGAGAGCAGTACTTC. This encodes CASSCGQGRGAGEQYF.